Listed here are 22 T cell receptor beta chains from one sample, sequenced in a study of PD-1 blockade in classical Hodgkin lymphoma. TCRdb keeps only in-frame clones here, not all; method: immunoSEQ multiplex PCR. The sample carries over 50,000 clones, nearly 90% recorded once. Time point in this sample: cycle 4 day 1 (C4D1), after less than 7 weeks of nivolumab. The patients all showed relapse after autologous stem cell transplantation, while their brentuximab vedotin exposure varied. The source material was peripheral blood mononuclear cells (PBMCs), sampled before the fourth cycle of nivolumab. These receptors came from a human donor with classical Hodgkin lymphoma.

The gene calls are TRBV6-5 and TRBJ1-2; 7 nucleotides line up with TRBD1. The CDR3 length is 16 residues. Germline V gene lookup returns CDR1 MNHEY and CDR2 SVGAGI. V was clipped by 4 bases and J by 8 bases; unmatched bases: 16. The CDR3 protein is CASSLMNPGQRGGYTF. The CDR3 DNA reads TGTGCCAGCAGTTTAATGAACCCGGGACAGCGTGGAGGCTACACCTTC.

This chain uses TRBV6-1 with TRBJ2-7, with 7 bases aligning to TRBD1. The junction had 10 bases not matched to a gene; V was cut back by 3 bases and J by 2 bases. Germline V lookup: CDR1 MNHNS, CDR2 SASEGT. CDR3 length: 16 amino acids. The CDR3 sequence: CASSDRQGHGPYEQYF. The CDR3 DNA follows: TGTGCCAGCAGTGATAGACAGGGTCACGGACCCTACGAGCAGTACTTC.

The chain has TRBV14 and TRBJ2-5; D is unresolved. Trimming removed 1 base from V and 2 bases from J, with 11 bases in between. The CDR3 covers 15 residues. From germline, CDR1 is SGHDN and CDR2 FVKESK. This CDR3 is CASSQVAGSQETQYF. CDR3 in DNA: TGTGCCAGCAGCCAAGTTGCAGGCTCACAAGAGACCCAGTACTTC.

The chain is built from TRBV7-9 and TRBJ2-5, with 16 bases that match TRBD2. V lost 3 bases and J lost 4; bases outside the gene matches: 11. This CDR3 is 19 amino acids long. Germline V CDR1 and CDR2: SEHNR, FQNEAQ (reference sequence). Here the CDR3 DNA reads TGTGCCAGCAGCTTGGGGACTAGCGGGGGGGATGCGGACCGAGAGACCCAGTACTTC. Protein sequence: CASSLGTSGGDADRETQYF.

The rearrangement uses TRBV7-9 and TRBJ1-4; D is possibly TRBD1 (6 bases). The germline V gene encodes CDR1 SEHNR and CDR2 FQNEAQ (reference sequence). V lost 4 bases, J lost 11 bases, and 17 bases lay in between. The length of the CDR3 is 14 residues. CDR3 coding DNA: TGTGCCAGCAGCTACAGGGATGGGGTGCGGAAACTGTTTTTT. Residues: CASSYRDGVRKLFF.

This chain uses TRBV5-1 with TRBJ2-3; D is ambiguous. The CDR3 is 12 residues long. Trimming shortened V by 3 bases and J by 4 bases, and 6 bases separated the two germline ends. Germline V CDR1 and CDR2: SGHRS, YFSETQ. In DNA, the CDR3 is TGCGCCAGCAGCTATCGGGCAGATACGCAGTATTTT. It encodes CASSYRADTQYF.

The chain joins TRBV27 to TRBJ2-2, with 10 bases identical to TRBD1. This CDR3 contains 16 residues. The germline CDR1 and CDR2 sequences are MNHEY and SMNVEV (reference sequence). With 5 bases clipped from V and 4 bases from J, the junction kept 7 bases outside the gene matches. The CDR3 reads CASSHPWTGGTGELFF. CDR3 bases: TGTGCCAGCAGTCATCCCTGGACAGGGGGCACCGGGGAGCTGTTTTTT.

The V gene is TRBV5-6, the J gene TRBJ1-1; 10 bases are shared with TRBD1. Trimming at V came to 0 bases and at J to 9 bases, leaving 11 bases not matched to a gene. The CDR3 contains 16 residues. Germline V CDR1 and CDR2: SGHDT, YYEEEE. CDR3 in DNA: TGTGCCAGCAGCTTGGGGGGGACAGGGGTCCAACGGCAAGCTTTCTTT. This translates into CASSLGGTGVQRQAFF.

The gene calls are TRBV6-1 and TRBJ1-2; D is ambiguous. The CDR3 sequence is 12 residues long. Germline values: CDR1 MNHNS, CDR2 SASEGT. V gave up 5 bases and J gave up 4 bases, with 8 bases separating them. The CDR3 loop is CASSPRLYGYTF. CDR3 DNA sequence: TGTGCCAGCAGTCCCCGACTCTATGGCTACACCTTC.

The chain joins TRBV15 to TRBJ1-6; no definite D call. Germline V gives CDR1 LNHNV, CDR2 YYDKDF (reference sequence). Trimming took 1 base from V and 7 from J, leaving 8 bases between them. The CDR3 has 14 residues. CDR3 in DNA: TGTGCCACCAGCAGAGGACGGGAAAATTCACCCCTCCACTTT. It translates to CATSRGRENSPLHF.

The chain combines TRBV6-1 with TRBJ1-2; no clear D gene. Trimming removed 7 bases at V and 2 bases at J, with 14 bases between. The CDR3 has 14 residues. Germline CDR1 and CDR2: MNHNS and SASEGT. The CDR3 DNA is TGTGCCAGCATATTTACCAGACAAAACTATGGCTACACCTTC. Protein: CASIFTRQNYGYTF.

In this sample, this clone turned up once. The DNA of the CDR3 is TGTGCCAGCAGTTATTCAGGGGCCTACGAGCAGTACTTC. Translating it yields CASSYSGAYEQYF. This chain links TRBV6-5 with TRBJ2-7; tentatively, D is TRBD1 (6 bases). Germline CDR1 reads MNHEY; CDR2 reads SVGAGI. This CDR3 is 13 amino acids long. Trimming removed 3 bases at V and 2 bases at J, with 8 bases between.

The chain employs TRBV10-2 and TRBJ2-5, with D maybe TRBD1 (5 bases). V was pared by 0 bases and J by 7 bases, with 12 bases between. This CDR3 is built from 14 residues. Germline values: CDR1 WSHSY, CDR2 SAAADI. CDR3 sequence (DNA): TGCGCCAGCAGTGAGTCAACCTCTGGGGCGACCCAGTACTTC. This gives the protein CASSESTSGATQYF.

The chain combines TRBV19 with TRBJ1-2; TRBD1 matches at 10 bases. The CDR3 is 18 residues long. The trim removed 5 bases at V and 1 base at J, leaving 13 bases unmatched. Germline CDR1 is LNHDA and CDR2 is SQIVND (reference sequence). The chain's CDR3 is CASSPNHLGTGVNYGYTF. The CDR3 nucleotides are TGTGCCAGTAGTCCAAACCACCTCGGGACAGGGGTTAACTATGGCTACACCTTC.

The CDR3 here is CASSEKGTPYNEQFF. The CDR3 DNA is TGCGCCAGCAGCGAGAAGGGGACGCCCTACAATGAGCAGTTCTTC. J is TRBJ2-1 and V is TRBV10-1; D is tentatively TRBD1 or TRBD2 (5 bases each). Germline CDR1 reads WNHNN; CDR2 reads SYGVQD (reference sequence). V was shortened by 6 bases and J by 2 bases, with 14 bases between the two germline ends. The CDR3 has 15 amino acids.

Of note for this clone: The same CDR3 can be traced to other DNA sequences in this sample. The chain couples TRBV28 to TRBJ1-1; unclear D gene. V dropped 2 bases and J dropped 0 bases, with 1 base sitting between them. The germline CDR1 and CDR2 sequences are MDHEN and SYDVKM. The CDR3 extends over 12 amino acids. As DNA, the CDR3 is TGTGCCAGCAGTTTACTGAACACTGAAGCTTTCTTT. Its translation is CASSLLNTEAFF.

The V and J genes are TRBV28 and TRBJ1-3; the match to TRBD1 covers 8 bases. J was trimmed by 7 bases and V by 7 bases; bases with no gene match: 9. This CDR3 region has 14 residues. The germline CDR1 and CDR2 sequences are MDHEN and SYDVKM. CDR3 nucleotide sequence: TGTGCCAGCATCGGACAGGGAAAAGGCAACACCATATATTTT. Its translation is CASIGQGKGNTIYF.

The chain has TRBV29-1 and TRBJ2-7; D unclear. This CDR3 is 15 amino acids long. Trimming stripped 6 bases from V and 2 bases from J, with 20 bases between. Per the germline V gene, CDR1 is SQVTM and CDR2 is ANQGSEA. The CDR3 DNA reads TGCAGCGTCCTCCGCCCTGACCGTGACCCCTACGAGCAGTACTTC. It translates to CSVLRPDRDPYEQYF.

The CDR3 sequence: CASSLGPDTQYF. The CDR3 nucleotides are TGTGCCAGCAGCTTGGGCCCAGATACGCAGTATTTT. The chain has TRBV7-6 and TRBJ2-3; D uncertain. Germline CDR1 is SGHVS and CDR2 is FNYEAQ. The CDR3 sequence is 12 residues long. The V and J ends lost 3 bases and 4 bases respectively, with 5 bases between them.

In its sample, this clone was seen a few times. The chain joins TRBV29-1 to TRBJ1-1; D is uncertain. Trimming pared 5 bases from V and 6 bases from J, leaving 10 bases between. CDR3 length: 11 residues. CDR1 and CDR2 (germline): SQVTM, ANQGSEA. For the CDR3, the DNA is TGCAGCGTTAGGACTTACCCTGAAGCTTTCTTT. Amino acid sequence: CSVRTYPEAFF.

The chain has TRBV6-5 and TRBJ1-5, with D possibly matching TRBD1 (5 bases). Germline V CDR1 and CDR2: MNHEY, SVGAGI. The CDR3 runs 13 residues. Trimming cost V 10 bases and J 1 base, with 11 bases left between them. The CDR3: CATRRDSNQPQHF. The DNA for the CDR3 is TGTGCCACCCGCCGGGACAGCAATCAGCCCCAGCATTTT.

The V call is TRBV18, the J call TRBJ2-7; no definite D call. This CDR3 contains 14 residues. CDR1 is KGHSH, CDR2 LQKENI, per germline. Trimming pared 2 bases from V and 6 bases from J, leaving 14 bases between. The CDR3 here is CASSPGPSRVEQYF. CDR3 in DNA: TGTGCCAGCTCACCAGGCCCCTCCCGGGTCGAGCAGTACTTC.